Listed here are 10 T cell receptor beta chains from one sample, sequenced in a study of T cell changes during pregnancy in multiple sclerosis. The method was immunoSEQ multiplex PCR; TCRdb's version includes in-frame clones alone and lacks a portion of them. The data contain fewer than 15,000 clones, 65% to 90% of them singletons. The specimen comprised CD8+ T cells from peripheral blood mononuclear cells, sampled in the first trimester of pregnancy. The receptor set was obtained from a female donor with multiple sclerosis, enrolled in a pregnancy study.

The chain carries TRBV27 and TRBJ2-7, with D possibly matching TRBD1 (6 bases). Between the trimmed V and J ends, which lost 3 bases and 3 bases, there was a span of 18 bases. The CDR3 extends over 16 amino acids. Germline CDR1 reads MNHEY; CDR2 reads SMNVEV (reference sequence). CDR3 nucleotides: TGTGCCAGCAGTTTTGGCGGACAGCAAAGCTACTACGAGCAGTACTTC. This translates into CASSFGGQQSYYEQYF.

The genes are TRBV27 and TRBJ2-7, with 7 nucleotides matching TRBD1. Germline V gene data show CDR1 as MNHEY and CDR2 as SMNVEV (reference sequence). This CDR3 contains 15 residues. V trimming: 0 bases; J trimming: 6 bases; junction bases outside the gene matches: 8. The CDR3 sequence is CASSLSGRGLREQYF. DNA for the CDR3: TGTGCCAGCAGTTTATCAGGTAGGGGGCTACGCGAGCAGTACTTC.

This clone was recorded a few times. The chain carries TRBV19 and TRBJ1-5; possibly TRBD1 for D (6 bases). With 3 bases removed from V and 5 bases from J, the gap between germline ends came to 14 bases. Germline CDR1 LNHDA, CDR2 SQIVND (reference sequence). CDR3 length equals 15 residues. The CDR3 sequence is CASSIKQGPHQPQHF. DNA for the CDR3: TGTGCCAGTAGTATCAAACAGGGTCCCCATCAGCCCCAGCATTTT.

By sample share, this clone is medium-sized. This chain connects TRBV6-6 to TRBJ1-3; D ambiguous. The CDR3 runs to 15 residues. In germline, CDR1 is MNHNY, CDR2 SVGAGI (reference sequence). The V end lost 0 bases, the J end lost 6 bases, and 12 bases lay between the germline ends. The CDR3 DNA is TGTGCCAGCAGTTACTCGGTCCCTGGGCCAAACACCATATATTTT. This codes for CASSYSVPGPNTIYF.

This clone was seen only a few times. V is TRBV6-1 and J is TRBJ2-7; maybe TRBD1 (5 bases). Trimming took off 1 base at V and 0 bases at J, with 10 bases between the two ends. Per germline, CDR1 MNHNS and CDR2 SASEGT. The CDR3 is made up of 15 amino acids. The CDR3 DNA reads TGTGCCAGCAGTGAAGACCCTGGGGCCTCCTACGAGCAGTACTTC. This encodes CASSEDPGASYEQYF.

The chain joins TRBV5-1 to TRBJ1-3; no clear D gene. V was shortened by 3 bases and J by 4 bases, with 11 bases between the two germline ends. Germline lookup yields CDR1 SGHRS and CDR2 YFSETQ. This CDR3 comprises 14 residues. The CDR3 bases are TGCGCCAGCAGCTCTGGACTGGGGGGAAACACCATATATTTT. Translated, it gives CASSSGLGGNTIYF.

This chain connects TRBV5-4 to TRBJ1-1; TRBD1 agrees at 8 bases. Germline trimming cut 0 bases from V and 5 bases from J; bases unmatched to any gene: 9. Germline V gene data show CDR1 as SGHNT and CDR2 as YYREEE (reference sequence). The CDR3 loop spans 16 amino acids. The CDR3 here is CASSLAEDRAGTEAFF. CDR3 nucleotides: TGTGCCAGCAGCTTGGCCGAGGACAGGGCTGGGACTGAAGCTTTCTTT.

In this sample, this clone turned up once. The J gene is TRBJ1-5, the V gene TRBV5-1; no firm D call. The V gene's germline CDR1 is SGHRS and CDR2 YFSETQ. V was shortened by 5 bases and J by 4 bases, with 10 bases between the two germline ends. This CDR3 is 13 amino acids long. CDR3 bases: TGCGCCAGCAGACGGGATACGAATCAGCCCCAGCATTTT. It encodes CASRRDTNQPQHF.

The chain combines TRBV6-1 with TRBJ1-3, with 7 bases identical to TRBD1. This CDR3 spans 15 amino acids. CDR1 MNHNS and CDR2 SASEGT come from the germline V gene. The trim removed 4 bases at V and 0 bases at J, leaving 3 bases unmatched. The CDR3 coding sequence is TGTGCCAGCAGTGTGGGGACAGACTCTGGAAACACCATATATTTT. Its translation is CASSVGTDSGNTIYF.

The gene calls are TRBV5-1 and TRBJ2-5, with 10 bases matching TRBD2. Germline V CDR1 and CDR2: SGHRS, YFSETQ. V shed 0 bases, J shed 0 bases, and the junction held 5 bases outside the gene matches. The CDR3 has 17 residues. CDR3: CASSLALAGRYQETQYF. As DNA, the CDR3 is TGCGCCAGCAGCTTGGCACTAGCGGGGCGGTACCAAGAGACCCAGTACTTC. Looking up the rest from reference TRBV5-1 and TRBJ2-5 gives the full variable domain: KAGVTQTPRYLIKTRGQQVTLSCSPISGHRSVSWYQQTPGQGLQFLFEYFSETQRNKGNFPGRFSGRQFSNSRSEMNVSTLELGDSALYLCASSLALAGRYQETQYFGPGTRLLVL.